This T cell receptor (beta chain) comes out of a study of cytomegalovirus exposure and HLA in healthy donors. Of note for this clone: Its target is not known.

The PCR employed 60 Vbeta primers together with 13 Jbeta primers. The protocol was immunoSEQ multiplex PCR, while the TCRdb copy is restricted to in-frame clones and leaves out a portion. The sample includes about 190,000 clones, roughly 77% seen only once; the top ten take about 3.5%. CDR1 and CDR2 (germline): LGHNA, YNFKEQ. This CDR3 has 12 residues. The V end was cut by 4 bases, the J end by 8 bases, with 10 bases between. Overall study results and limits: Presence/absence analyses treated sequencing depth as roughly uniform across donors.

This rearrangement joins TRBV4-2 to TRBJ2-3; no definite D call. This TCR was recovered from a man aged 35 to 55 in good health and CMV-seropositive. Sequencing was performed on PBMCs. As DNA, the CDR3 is TGTGCCAGCAGCCCCCGAGCCGGTACGCAGTATTTT. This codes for CASSPRAGTQYF.